This entry describes one T cell receptor beta chain. Its target is not known. This specimen belongs to a study of OX40 agonist ivuxolimab in advanced cancers. The assay was immunoSEQ multiplex PCR, and TCRdb's table has in-frame clones only and misses some. The sample carries 65,000 to 95,000 clones, 85% to 95% recorded once. Points from the study as a whole: Among the lowest peripheral clonal expansion occurred in 0.1-3.0 mg/kg partial responders.

CDR3 size: 15 residues. The V gene end was trimmed by 5 bases and the J gene end by 0 bases; junction bases not matched to a gene: 7. Germline V CDR1 and CDR2: SGHVS, FQNEAQ. The TCR originated in an adult with an advanced solid tumor such as melanoma, head and neck, liver or kidney cancer. The sequenced sample was CD4+ or CD8+ T cells sorted from blood, obtained in a trial of the OX40 agonist ivuxolimab. The J gene is TRBJ2-7, the V gene TRBV7-8; 7 bases align to TRBD1. In DNA form, the CDR3 reads TGTGCCAGCAGCCCCCGGGACAGTAGCTCCTACGAGCAGTACTTC. As protein: CASSPRDSSSYEQYF.